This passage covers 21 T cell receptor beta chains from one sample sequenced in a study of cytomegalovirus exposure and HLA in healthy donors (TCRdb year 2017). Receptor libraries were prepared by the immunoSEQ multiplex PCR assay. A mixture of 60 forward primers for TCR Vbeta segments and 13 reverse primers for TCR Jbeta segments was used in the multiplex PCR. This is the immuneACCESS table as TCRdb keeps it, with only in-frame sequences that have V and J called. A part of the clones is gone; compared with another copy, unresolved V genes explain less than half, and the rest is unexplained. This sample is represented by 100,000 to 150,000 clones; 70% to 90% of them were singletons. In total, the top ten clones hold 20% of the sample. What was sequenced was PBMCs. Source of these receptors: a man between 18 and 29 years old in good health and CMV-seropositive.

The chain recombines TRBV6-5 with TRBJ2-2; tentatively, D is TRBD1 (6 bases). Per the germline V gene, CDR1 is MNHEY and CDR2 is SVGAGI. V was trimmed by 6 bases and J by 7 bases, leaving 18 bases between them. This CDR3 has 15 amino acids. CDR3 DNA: TGTGCCAGCAGGGGGGCAGGGGTGGGGGTCGGGGAGCTGTTTTTT. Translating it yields CASRGAGVGVGELFF.

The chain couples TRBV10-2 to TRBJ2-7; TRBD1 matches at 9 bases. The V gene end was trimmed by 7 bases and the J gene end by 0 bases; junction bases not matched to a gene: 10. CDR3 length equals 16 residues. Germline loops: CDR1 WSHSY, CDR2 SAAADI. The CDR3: CASTIGTGYTSYEQYF. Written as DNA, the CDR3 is TGCGCCAGCACTATCGGGACAGGGTATACCTCCTACGAGCAGTACTTC.

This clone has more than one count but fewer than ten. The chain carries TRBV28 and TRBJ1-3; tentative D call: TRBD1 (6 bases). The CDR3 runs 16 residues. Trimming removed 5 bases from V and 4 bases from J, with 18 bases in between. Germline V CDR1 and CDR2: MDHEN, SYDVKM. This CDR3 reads CASSSPGESSGNTIYF. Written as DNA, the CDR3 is TGTGCCAGCAGTAGCCCAGGGGAATCATCCGGAAACACCATATATTTT.

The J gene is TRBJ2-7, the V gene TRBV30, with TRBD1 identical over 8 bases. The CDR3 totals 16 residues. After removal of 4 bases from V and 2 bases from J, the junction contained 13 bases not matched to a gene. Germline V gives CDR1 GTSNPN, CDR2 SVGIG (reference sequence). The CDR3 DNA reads TGTGCCTGGACCCACACGGGGCAGGGGGCCCCCTACGAGCAGTACTTC. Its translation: CAWTHTGQGAPYEQYF.

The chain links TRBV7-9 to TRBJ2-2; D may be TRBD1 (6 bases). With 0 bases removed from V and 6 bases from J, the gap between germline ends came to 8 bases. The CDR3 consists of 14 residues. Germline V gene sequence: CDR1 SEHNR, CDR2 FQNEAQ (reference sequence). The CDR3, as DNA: TGTGCCAGCAGCTTAGCGGGGGCCCCCGGGGAGCTGTTTTTT. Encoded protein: CASSLAGAPGELFF.

The CDR3 spells CASRTGSSNQPQHF. CDR3 sequence (DNA): TGCGCCAGCAGGACAGGGTCGAGCAATCAGCCCCAGCATTTT. The chain has TRBV10-2 and TRBJ1-5; 7 bases match TRBD1. After removal of 6 bases from V and 1 base from J, the junction contained 3 bases not matched to a gene. The CDR3 totals 14 residues. Germline assignment: CDR1 WSHSY and CDR2 SAAADI.

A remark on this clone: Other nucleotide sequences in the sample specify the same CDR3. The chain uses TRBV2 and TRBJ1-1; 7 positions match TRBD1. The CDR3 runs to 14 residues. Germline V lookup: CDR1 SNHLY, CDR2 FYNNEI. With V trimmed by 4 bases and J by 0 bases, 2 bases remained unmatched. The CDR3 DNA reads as TGTGCCAGCAGTGGGACAGGCTTGAACACTGAAGCTTTCTTT. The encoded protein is CASSGTGLNTEAFF.

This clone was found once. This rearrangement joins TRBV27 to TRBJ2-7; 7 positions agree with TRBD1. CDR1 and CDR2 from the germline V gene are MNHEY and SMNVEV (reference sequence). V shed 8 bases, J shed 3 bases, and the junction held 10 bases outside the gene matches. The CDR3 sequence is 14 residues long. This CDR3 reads CASLNPGQFYEQYF. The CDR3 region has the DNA TGTGCCAGCCTAAATCCGGGACAGTTCTACGAGCAGTACTTC.

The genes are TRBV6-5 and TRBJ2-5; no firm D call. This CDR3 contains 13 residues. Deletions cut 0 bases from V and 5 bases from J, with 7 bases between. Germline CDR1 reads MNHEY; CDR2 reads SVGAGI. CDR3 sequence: CASSYSSLETQYF. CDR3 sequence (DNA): TGTGCCAGCAGTTACTCGAGTCTGGAGACCCAGTACTTC.

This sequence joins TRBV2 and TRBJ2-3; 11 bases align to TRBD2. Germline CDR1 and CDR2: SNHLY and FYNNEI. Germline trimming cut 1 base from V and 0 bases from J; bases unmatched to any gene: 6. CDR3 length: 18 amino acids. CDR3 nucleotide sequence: TGTGCCAGCAGTGAAGGGGTAGCGGGGGGGCCTAGCACAGATACGCAGTATTTT. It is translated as CASSEGVAGGPSTDTQYF. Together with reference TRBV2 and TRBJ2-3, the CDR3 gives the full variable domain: EPEVTQTPSHQVTQMGQEVILRCVPISNHLYFYWYRQILGQKVEFLVSFYNNEISEKSEIFDDQFSVERPDGSNFTLKIRSTKLEDSAMYFCASSEGVAGGPSTDTQYFGPGTRLTVL.

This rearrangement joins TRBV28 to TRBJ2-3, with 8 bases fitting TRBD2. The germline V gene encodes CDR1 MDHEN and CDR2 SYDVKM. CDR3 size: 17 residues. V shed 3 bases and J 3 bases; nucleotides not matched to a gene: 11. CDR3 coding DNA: TGTGCCAGCAGTTTCTCCCTGGGTAGCGGGGATACAGATACGCAGTATTTT. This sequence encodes CASSFSLGSGDTDTQYF.

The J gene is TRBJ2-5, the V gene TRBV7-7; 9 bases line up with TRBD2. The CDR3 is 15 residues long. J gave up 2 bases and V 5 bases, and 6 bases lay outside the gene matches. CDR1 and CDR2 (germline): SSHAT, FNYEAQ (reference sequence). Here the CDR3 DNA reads TGTGCCAGCAGCCCGCAAGCGGGGGGACAAGAGACCCAGTACTTC. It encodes CASSPQAGGQETQYF.

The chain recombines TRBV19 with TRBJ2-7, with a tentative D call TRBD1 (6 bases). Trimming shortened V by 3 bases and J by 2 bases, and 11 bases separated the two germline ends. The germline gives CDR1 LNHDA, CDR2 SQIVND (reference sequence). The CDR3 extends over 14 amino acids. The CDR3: CASSIPGQPYEQYF. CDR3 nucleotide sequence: TGTGCCAGTAGTATCCCGGGACAACCCTACGAGCAGTACTTC.

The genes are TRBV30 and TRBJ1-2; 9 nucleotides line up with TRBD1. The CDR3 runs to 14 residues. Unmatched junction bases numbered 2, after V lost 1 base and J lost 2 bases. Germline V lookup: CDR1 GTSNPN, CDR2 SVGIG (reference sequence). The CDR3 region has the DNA TGTGCCTGGAGTGGGGACAGGGTAAACTATGGCTACACCTTC. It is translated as CAWSGDRVNYGYTF.

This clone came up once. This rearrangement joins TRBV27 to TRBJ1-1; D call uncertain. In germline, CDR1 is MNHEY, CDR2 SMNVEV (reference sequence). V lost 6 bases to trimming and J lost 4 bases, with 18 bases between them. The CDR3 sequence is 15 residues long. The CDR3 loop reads CASSSGPGGSTEAFF. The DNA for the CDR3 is TGTGCCAGCAGCTCAGGACCCGGCGGGAGCACTGAAGCTTTCTTT.

CDR3 DNA: TGTGCCAGCAGACGGGGACTCGGGGAGCTGTTTTTT. This gives the protein CASRRGLGELFF. The chain has TRBV13 and TRBJ2-2, with a possible D match to TRBD2 (6 bases). The V gene lost 6 bases and the J gene lost 7 bases, with 9 bases spanning the gap. Germline V lookup: CDR1 PRHDT, CDR2 FYEKMQ (reference sequence). There are 12 residues in the CDR3.

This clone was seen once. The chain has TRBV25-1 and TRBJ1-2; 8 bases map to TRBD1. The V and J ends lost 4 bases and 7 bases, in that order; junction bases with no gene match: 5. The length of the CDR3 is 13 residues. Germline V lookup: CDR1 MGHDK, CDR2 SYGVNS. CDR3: CASSVSTGGGYTF. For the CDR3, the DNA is TGTGCCAGCAGTGTTAGTACAGGGGGTGGCTACACCTTC.

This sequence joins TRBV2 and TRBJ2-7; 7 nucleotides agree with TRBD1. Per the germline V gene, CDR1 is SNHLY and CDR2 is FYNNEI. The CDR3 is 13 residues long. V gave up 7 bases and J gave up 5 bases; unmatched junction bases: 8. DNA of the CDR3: TGTGCCAGCAACCGTGGACAGGTCAACGAGCAGTACTTC. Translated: CASNRGQVNEQYF.

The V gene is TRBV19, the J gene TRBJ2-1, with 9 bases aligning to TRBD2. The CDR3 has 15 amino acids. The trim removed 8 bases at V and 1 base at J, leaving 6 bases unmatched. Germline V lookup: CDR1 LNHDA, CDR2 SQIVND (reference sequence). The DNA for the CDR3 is TGTGCCAGTTCAAGCGGGGGGTCATCCTACAATGAGCAGTTCTTC. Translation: CASSSGGSSYNEQFF.

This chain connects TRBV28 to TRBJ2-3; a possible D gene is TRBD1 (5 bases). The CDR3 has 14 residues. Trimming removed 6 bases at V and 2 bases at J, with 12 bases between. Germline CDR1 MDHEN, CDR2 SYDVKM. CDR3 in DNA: TGTGCCAGCAGCCCTCGACAGACCACAGATACGCAGTATTTT. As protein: CASSPRQTTDTQYF.

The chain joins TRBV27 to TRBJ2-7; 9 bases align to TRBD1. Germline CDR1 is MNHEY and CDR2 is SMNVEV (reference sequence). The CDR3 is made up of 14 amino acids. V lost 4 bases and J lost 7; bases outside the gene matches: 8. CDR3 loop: CASSSGTGLGEQYF. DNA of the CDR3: TGTGCCAGCAGTTCCGGGACAGGGCTTGGGGAGCAGTACTTC.